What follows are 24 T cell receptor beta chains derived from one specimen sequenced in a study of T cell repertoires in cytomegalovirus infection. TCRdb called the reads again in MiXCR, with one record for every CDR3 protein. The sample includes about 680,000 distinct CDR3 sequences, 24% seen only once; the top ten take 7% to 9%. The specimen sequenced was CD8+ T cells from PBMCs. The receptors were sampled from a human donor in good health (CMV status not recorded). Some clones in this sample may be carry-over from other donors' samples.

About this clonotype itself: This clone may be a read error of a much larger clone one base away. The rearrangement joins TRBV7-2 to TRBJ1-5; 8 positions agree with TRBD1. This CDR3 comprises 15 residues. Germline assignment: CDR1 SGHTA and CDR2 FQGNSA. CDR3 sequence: CASSLSGGARQLQHF. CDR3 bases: TGTGCCAGCAGCCTTTCAGGGGGCGCGCGACAGCTCCAGCATTTT.

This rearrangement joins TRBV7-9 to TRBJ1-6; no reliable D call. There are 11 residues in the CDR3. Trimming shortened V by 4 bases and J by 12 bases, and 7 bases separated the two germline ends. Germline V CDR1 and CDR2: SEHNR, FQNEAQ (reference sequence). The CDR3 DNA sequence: TGTGCCAGCAGCTCGGCTGAACCCCTCCACTTT. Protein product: CASSSAEPLHF.

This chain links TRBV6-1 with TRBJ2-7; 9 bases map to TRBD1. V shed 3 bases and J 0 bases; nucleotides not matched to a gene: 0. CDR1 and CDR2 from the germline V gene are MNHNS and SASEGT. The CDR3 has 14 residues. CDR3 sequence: CASSETGGSYEQYV. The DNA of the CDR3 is TGTGCCAGCAGTGAGACAGGGGGCTCCTACGAGCAGTACGTC.

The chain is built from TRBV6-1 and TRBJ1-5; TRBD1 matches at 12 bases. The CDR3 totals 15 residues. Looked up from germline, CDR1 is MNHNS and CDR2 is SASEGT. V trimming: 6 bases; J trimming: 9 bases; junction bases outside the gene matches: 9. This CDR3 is CASSQGTGGSRPQHF. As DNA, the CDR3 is TGTGCCAGCAGCCAAGGGACAGGGGGCTCTCGGCCCCAGCATTTT.

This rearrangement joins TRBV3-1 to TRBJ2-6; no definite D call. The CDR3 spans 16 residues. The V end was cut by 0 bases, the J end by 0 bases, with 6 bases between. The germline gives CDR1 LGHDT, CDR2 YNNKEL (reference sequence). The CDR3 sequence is CASSQDSSSGANVLTF. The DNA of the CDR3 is TGTGCCAGCAGCCAAGACAGCAGCTCTGGGGCCAACGTCCTGACTTTC.

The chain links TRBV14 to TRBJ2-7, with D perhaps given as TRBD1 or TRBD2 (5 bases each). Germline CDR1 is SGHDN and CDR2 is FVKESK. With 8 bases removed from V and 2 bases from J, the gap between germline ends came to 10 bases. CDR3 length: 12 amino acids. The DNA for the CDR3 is TGTGCCAGCGGGACGGTTCCCTACGAGCAGTACTTC. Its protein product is CASGTVPYEQYF.

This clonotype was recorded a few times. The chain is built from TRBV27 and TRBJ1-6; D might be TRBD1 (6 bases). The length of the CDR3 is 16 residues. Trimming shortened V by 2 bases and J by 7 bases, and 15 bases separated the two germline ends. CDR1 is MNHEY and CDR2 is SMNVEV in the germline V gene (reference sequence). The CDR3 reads CASSLLQGVDNSPLHF. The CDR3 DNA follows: TGTGCCAGCAGTTTACTACAGGGTGTGGACAATTCACCCCTCCACTTT.

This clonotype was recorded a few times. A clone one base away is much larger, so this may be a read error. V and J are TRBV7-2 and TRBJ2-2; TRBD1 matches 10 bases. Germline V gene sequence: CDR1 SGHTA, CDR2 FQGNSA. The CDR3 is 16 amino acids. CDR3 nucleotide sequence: TGTGTCAGCACCCTATGGGACAGGGGTTTCACCGGGGAGCTGTTTTTT. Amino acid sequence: CVSTLWDRGFTGELFF.

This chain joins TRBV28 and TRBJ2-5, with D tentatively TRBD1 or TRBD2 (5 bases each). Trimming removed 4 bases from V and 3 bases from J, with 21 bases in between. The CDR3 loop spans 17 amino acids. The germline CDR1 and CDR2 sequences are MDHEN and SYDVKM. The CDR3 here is CASSWGTETGQKETQYF. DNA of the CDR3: TGTGCCAGCAGTTGGGGTACTGAGACGGGGCAGAAAGAGACCCAGTACTTC.

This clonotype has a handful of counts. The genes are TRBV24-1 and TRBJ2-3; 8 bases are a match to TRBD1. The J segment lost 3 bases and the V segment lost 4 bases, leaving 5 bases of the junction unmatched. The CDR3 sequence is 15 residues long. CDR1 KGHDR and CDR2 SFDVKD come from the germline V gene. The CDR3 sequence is CATSDLDRVTDTQYF. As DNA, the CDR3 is TGTGCCACCAGTGACCTGGACAGGGTTACAGATACGCAGTATTTT.

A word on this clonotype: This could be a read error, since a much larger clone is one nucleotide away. CDR3 in DNA: TGCGCCAGCAGCCAAGATTGCGGGAAATGGGAAAAACTGTTTTTT. Its protein product is CASSQDCGKWEKLFF. This chain joins TRBV4-1 and TRBJ1-4; D call uncertain. The V end lost 0 bases, the J end lost 8 bases, and 13 bases lay between the germline ends. Germline values: CDR1 MGHRA, CDR2 YSYEKL. The CDR3 loop spans 15 amino acids.

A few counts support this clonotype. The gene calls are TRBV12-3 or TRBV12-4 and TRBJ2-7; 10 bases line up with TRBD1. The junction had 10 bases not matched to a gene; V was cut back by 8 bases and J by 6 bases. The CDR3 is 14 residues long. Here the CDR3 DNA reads TGTGCCAGCGGTGACAGGGGGCTTGGGAGCGAGCAGTACTTC. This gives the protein CASGDRGLGSEQYF.

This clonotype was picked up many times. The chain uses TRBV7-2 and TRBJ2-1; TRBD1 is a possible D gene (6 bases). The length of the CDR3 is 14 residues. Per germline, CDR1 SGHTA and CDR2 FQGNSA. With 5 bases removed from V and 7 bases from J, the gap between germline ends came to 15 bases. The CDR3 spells CASSPPGGRNEQFF. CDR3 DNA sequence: TGTGCCAGCAGCCCCCCTGGGGGCCGGAATGAGCAGTTCTTC.

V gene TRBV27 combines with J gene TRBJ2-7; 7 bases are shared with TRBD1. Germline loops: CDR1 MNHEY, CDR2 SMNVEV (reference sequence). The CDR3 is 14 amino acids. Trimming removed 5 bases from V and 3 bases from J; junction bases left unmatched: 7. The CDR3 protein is CASSPTGYVYEQYV. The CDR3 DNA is TGTGCCAGCAGTCCGACAGGGTACGTCTACGAGCAGTACGTC.

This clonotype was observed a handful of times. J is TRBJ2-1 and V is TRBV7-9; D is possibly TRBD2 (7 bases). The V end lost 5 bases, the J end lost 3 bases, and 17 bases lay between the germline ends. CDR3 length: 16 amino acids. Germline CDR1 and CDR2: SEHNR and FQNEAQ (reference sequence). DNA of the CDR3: TGTGCCAGCAGCCACCTCGGGGGGCAGCTCTACAATGAGCAGTTCTTC. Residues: CASSHLGGQLYNEQFF.

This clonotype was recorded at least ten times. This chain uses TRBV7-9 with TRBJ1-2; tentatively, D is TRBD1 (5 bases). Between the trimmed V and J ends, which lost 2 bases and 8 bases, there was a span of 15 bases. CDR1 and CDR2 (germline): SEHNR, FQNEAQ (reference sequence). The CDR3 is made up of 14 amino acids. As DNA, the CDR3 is TGTGCCAGCAGCTTAACGGGGCCTCCGCAGGGCTACACCTTC. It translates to CASSLTGPPQGYTF.

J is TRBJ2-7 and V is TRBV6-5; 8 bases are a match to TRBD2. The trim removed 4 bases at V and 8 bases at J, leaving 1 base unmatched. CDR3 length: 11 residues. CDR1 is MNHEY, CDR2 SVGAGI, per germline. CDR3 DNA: TGTGCCAGCAGTTCGGGGGGGCAGCAGTACGTC. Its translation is CASSSGGQQYV.

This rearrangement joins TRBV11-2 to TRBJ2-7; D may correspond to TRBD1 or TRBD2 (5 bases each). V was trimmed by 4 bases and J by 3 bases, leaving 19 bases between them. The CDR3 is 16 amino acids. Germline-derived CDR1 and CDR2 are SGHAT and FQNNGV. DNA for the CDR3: TGTGCCAGCAGCTCATACCAGGGACGCAAGTTCTACGAGCAGTACTTC. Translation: CASSSYQGRKFYEQYF.

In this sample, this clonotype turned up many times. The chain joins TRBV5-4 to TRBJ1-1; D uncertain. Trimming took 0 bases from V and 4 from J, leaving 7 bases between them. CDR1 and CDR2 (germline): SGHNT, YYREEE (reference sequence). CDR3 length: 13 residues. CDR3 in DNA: TGTGCCAGCAGCTTGGGATACAGCACTGAAGCTTTCTTT. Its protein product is CASSLGYSTEAFF.

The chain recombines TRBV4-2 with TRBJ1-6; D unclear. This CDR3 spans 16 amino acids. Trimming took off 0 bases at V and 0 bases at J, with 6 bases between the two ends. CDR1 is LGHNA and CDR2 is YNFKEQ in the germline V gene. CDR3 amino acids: CASSQDISSYNSPLHF. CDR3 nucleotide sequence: TGTGCCAGCAGCCAAGATATTAGCTCCTATAATTCACCCCTCCACTTT.

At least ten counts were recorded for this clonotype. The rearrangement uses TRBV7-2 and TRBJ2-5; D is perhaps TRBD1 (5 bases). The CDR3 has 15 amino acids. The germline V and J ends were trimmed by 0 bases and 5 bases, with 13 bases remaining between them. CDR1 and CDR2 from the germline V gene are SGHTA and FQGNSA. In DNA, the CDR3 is TGTGCCAGCAGCTTAGCGGCCAGGGCTAGGGAGACCCAGTACTTC. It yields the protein CASSLAARARETQYF.

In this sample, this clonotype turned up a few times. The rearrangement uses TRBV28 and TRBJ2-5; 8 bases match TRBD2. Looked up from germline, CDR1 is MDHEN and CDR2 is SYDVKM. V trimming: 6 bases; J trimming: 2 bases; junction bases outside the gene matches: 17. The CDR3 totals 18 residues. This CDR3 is CASSITRGRSGKQETQYF. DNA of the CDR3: TGTGCCAGCAGCATCACGAGAGGCCGTAGCGGGAAACAAGAGACCCAGTACTTC.

CDR3 in amino acids: CSVGLAGTNEQFF. The CDR3 DNA sequence: TGCAGCGTCGGACTAGCGGGTACCAATGAGCAGTTCTTC. The chain carries TRBV29-1 and TRBJ2-1; 11 nucleotides match TRBD2. The CDR3 consists of 13 residues. V lost 6 bases, J lost 6 bases, and 4 bases stayed unmatched. Germline CDR1 and CDR2: SQVTM and ANQGSEA.

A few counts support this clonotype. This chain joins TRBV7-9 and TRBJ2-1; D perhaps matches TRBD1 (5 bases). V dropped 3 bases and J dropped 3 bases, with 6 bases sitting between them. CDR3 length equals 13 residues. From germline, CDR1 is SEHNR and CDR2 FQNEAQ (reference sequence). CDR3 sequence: CASSLDNYNEQFF. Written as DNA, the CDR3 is TGTGCCAGCAGCTTGGACAACTACAATGAGCAGTTCTTC. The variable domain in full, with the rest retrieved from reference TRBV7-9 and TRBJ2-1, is DTGVSQNPRHKITKRGQNVTFRCDPISEHNRLYWYRQTLGQGPEFLTYFQNEAQLEKSRLLSDRFSAERPKGSFSTLEIQRTEQGDSAMYLCASSLDNYNEQFFGPGTRLTVL.